This note documents a single TCR beta chain sequence. This specimen belongs to a study of blood T cell repertoires in COVID-19. Study as a whole: The study drew acute and convalescent COVID-19 samples from the United States, Italy and Spain.

The germline V gene encodes CDR1 SGHAT and CDR2 FQNNGV. V lost 3 bases, J lost 1 base, and 5 bases stayed unmatched. The CDR3 is made up of 15 amino acids. In the authors' methods: From reference gene primer amplification, estimates of nucleated cell counts were derived. Only in-frame clones appear in the TCRdb table, and some are missing; sequencing was by immunoSEQ multiplex PCR. D and trimming come from the DNA, and the V and J calls and clone size come from that table. The sample shows some 270,000 clones, around 86% of them seen only once. Sequenced input: peripheral blood. The sequence was obtained from a middle-aged man with active or convalescent COVID-19. The chain is built from TRBV11-2 and TRBJ1-1, with TRBD1 matching 7 bases. DNA of the CDR3: TGTGCCAGCAGCTTTATCAGACAGGGGAACACTGAAGCTTTCTTT. This encodes CASSFIRQGNTEAFF.